What follows are 17 T cell receptor beta chains derived from one specimen sequenced in a study of T cells expressing NK-cell markers (dated by TCRdb to the early 2020s). Library generation was performed with 5' RACE. Sequencer: Illumina HiSeq 2000. Reads reprocessed by TCRdb are summarized as one entry per CDR3 protein sequence, and DNA is absent. This specimen's table enumerates around 380,000 distinct CDR3 sequences. The ten largest account for 9.5% to 12% of the sample. The sample taken for sequencing was blood T cells: a sorted CD56 or NKG2C T cell subset, CD4+ or CD8+ T cells, or bulk PBMC T cells (not recorded which). These TCRs come from a woman in her forties or fifties in good health. Donor details come from another sample of the same person, matched by shared clones.

The chain has TRBV20-1 and TRBJ2-2; as DNA is missing, the TRBD2 call by TCRdb cannot be tested. The CDR3 is 16 residues long. CDR1 DFQATT and CDR2 SNEGSKA come from the germline V gene (reference sequence). This chain's CDR3 is CSARLAGIPNTGELFF.

This chain links TRBV3-1 with TRBJ1-4; absent DNA, TCRdb's TRBD1 call cannot be checked. The CDR3 sequence is 15 residues long. Germline lookup yields CDR1 LGHDT and CDR2 YNNKEL (reference sequence). The CDR3 loop reads CASSLGGSTNEKLFF.

J is TRBJ2-7 and V is TRBV13; TCRdb outputs TRBD1, but without DNA this stays unchecked. Germline V CDR1 and CDR2: PRHDT, FYEKMQ (reference sequence). The CDR3 is made up of 16 amino acids. The CDR3 sequence: CASSLGRGSGIYEQYF.

This chain joins TRBV6-5 and TRBJ2-1; the D call from TCRdb, TRBD2, cannot be confirmed without DNA. This CDR3 is built from 13 residues. Germline loops: CDR1 MNHEY, CDR2 SVGAGI. This CDR3 reads CASKRGSSREQFF.

The chain combines TRBV7-9 with TRBJ1-4. Germline V gene lookup returns CDR1 SEHNR and CDR2 FQNEAQ (reference sequence). This CDR3 contains 14 residues. CDR3 residues: CASSLAAGREKLFF.

The rearrangement joins TRBV5-1 to TRBJ2-1; lacking DNA, the TRBD1 call made by TCRdb goes unchecked. This CDR3 is built from 15 residues. CDR1 and CDR2 (germline): SGHRS, YFSETQ. This chain's CDR3 is CASSSKMTGRYEQFF.

The gene calls are TRBV29-1 and TRBJ2-3; as DNA is missing, the TRBD2 call by TCRdb cannot be tested. The CDR3 length is 16 residues. From germline, CDR1 is SQVTM and CDR2 ANQGSEA. CDR3 in amino acids: CSVTGGLESSTDTQYF.

The chain recombines TRBV7-2 with TRBJ2-1; the TCRdb call, TRBD2, lacks DNA for checking. Germline CDR1 and CDR2: SGHTA and FQGNSA. This CDR3 is built from 17 residues. CDR3 in amino acids: CASSLEFGGRRNNEQFF.

CDR3 sequence: CASSSTGTGFGYEQFF. The V gene is TRBV5-1, the J gene TRBJ2-1; the TCRdb call, TRBD1, lacks DNA for checking. The germline V gene has CDR1 SGHRS and CDR2 YFSETQ. The CDR3 runs 16 residues.

The CDR3 loop reads CSALGISTVGADTQYF. The chain links TRBV29-1 to TRBJ2-3; TCRdb picks TRBD1, but there is no DNA to check that call. Looked up from germline, CDR1 is SQVTM and CDR2 is ANQGSEA. This CDR3 has 16 amino acids.

The chain combines TRBV10-3 with TRBJ2-7. Germline V CDR1 and CDR2: ENHRY, SYGVKD. The CDR3 is 13 residues long. Here the CDR3 reads CAISRLASYEQYF.

The chain has TRBV4-1 and TRBJ2-2; TCRdb names TRBD1, which stays unverified in the absence of DNA. The CDR3 spans 16 residues. The germline gives CDR1 MGHRA, CDR2 YSYEKL. CDR3 loop: CASSQGRNQRGGELFF.

V and J are TRBV3-1 and TRBJ1-2; TCRdb gives TRBD1 as the D gene, but with no DNA this cannot be confirmed. This CDR3 contains 13 residues. The germline gives CDR1 LGHDT, CDR2 YNNKEL (reference sequence). CDR3 sequence reads: CASSLIGTAGYTF.

The chain combines TRBV14 with TRBJ2-5; there is no DNA to check the TCRdb D call of TRBD1. This CDR3 comprises 16 residues. From germline, CDR1 is SGHDN and CDR2 FVKESK. The CDR3 sequence: CASSQKRQGFRETQYF.

CDR3 in amino acids: CASSHSTGGTDTQYF. The chain combines TRBV6-2 or TRBV6-3 with TRBJ2-3; the D call from TCRdb, TRBD1, cannot be confirmed without DNA. The CDR3 length is 15 residues. The germline gives CDR1 MNHEY, CDR2 SVGEGT.

The chain combines TRBV20-1 with TRBJ1-2. Germline CDR1 reads DFQATT; CDR2 reads SNEGSKA (reference sequence). The CDR3 length is 13 residues. CDR3 loop: CSARKGRDYGYTF.

The rearrangement links TRBV12-3 or TRBV12-4 to TRBJ2-1; the D call of TRBD2 rests on TCRdb alone, since no DNA is present to check it. The CDR3 runs to 15 residues. The CDR3 spells CASSFGGRAGNEQFF.